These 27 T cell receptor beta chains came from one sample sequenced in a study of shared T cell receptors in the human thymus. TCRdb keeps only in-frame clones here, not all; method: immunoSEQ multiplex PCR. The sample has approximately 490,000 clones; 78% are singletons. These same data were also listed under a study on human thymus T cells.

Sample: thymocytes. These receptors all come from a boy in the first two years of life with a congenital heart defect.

The CDR3 protein is CASSADPLAGGPTDTQYF. The CDR3, as DNA: TGTGCCAGCAGCGCGGACCCACTAGCGGGAGGGCCAACAGATACGCAGTATTTT. The chain has TRBV9 and TRBJ2-3, with 13 nucleotides matching TRBD2. The CDR3 consists of 18 residues. J was trimmed by 3 bases and V by 3 bases; bases with no gene match: 10. Looked up from germline, CDR1 is SGDLS and CDR2 is YYNGEE.

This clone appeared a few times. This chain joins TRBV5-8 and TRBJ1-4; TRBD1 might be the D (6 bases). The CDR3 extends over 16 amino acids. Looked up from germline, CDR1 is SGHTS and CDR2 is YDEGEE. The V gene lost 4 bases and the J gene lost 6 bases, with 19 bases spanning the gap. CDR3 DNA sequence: TGTGCCAGCAGCCCCGGACACCGGAACAGGGATGAAAAACTGTTTTTT. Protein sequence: CASSPGHRNRDEKLFF.

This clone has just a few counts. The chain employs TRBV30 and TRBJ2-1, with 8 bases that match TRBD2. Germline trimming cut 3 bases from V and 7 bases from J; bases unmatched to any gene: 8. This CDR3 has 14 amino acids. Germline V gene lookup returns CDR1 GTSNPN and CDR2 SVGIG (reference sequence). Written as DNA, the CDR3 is TGTGCCTGGAGGGCTCTTGGCGGGGGGAATGAGCAGTTCTTC. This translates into CAWRALGGGNEQFF.

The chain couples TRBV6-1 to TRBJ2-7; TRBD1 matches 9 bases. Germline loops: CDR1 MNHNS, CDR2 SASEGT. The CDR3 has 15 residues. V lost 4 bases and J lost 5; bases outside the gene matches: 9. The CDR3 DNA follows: TGTGCCAGCAGTGGGGGACAGGGTCGGAAAAACGAGCAGTACTTC. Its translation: CASSGGQGRKNEQYF.

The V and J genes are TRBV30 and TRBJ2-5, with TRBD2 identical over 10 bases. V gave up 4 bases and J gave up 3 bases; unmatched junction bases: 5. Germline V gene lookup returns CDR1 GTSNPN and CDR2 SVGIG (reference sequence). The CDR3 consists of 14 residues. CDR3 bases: TGTGCCTGGATGGCTAGCGGGAGTGAAGAGACCCAGTACTTC. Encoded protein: CAWMASGSEETQYF.

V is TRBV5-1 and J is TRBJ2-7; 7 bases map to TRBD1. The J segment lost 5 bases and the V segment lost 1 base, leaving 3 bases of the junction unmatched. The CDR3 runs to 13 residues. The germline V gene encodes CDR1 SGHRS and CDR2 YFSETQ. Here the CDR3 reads CASSLNRGHEQYF. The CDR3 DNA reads TGCGCCAGCAGCTTGAACAGGGGCCACGAGCAGTACTTC.

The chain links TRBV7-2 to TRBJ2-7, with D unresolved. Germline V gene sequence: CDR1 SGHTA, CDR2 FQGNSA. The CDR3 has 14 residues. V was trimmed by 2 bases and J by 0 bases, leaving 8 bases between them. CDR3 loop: CASSLFGTSYEQYF. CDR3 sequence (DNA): TGTGCCAGCAGCTTATTCGGTACCTCCTACGAGCAGTACTTC.

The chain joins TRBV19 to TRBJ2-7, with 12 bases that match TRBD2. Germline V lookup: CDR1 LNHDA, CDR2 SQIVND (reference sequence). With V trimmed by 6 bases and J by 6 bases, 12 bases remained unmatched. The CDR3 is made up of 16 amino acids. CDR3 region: CASSPRLAGDAAEQYF. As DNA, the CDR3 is TGTGCCAGTAGCCCAAGACTAGCGGGAGACGCGGCCGAGCAGTACTTC.

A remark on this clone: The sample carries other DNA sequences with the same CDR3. CDR3 loop: CASSLEGLARNEQFF. In DNA, the CDR3 is TGCGCCAGCAGCTTGGAAGGACTAGCCCGTAATGAGCAGTTCTTC. The gene calls are TRBV5-1 and TRBJ2-1, with 8 bases identical to TRBD2. Germline V gives CDR1 SGHRS, CDR2 YFSETQ. The CDR3 is 15 amino acids. The V gene end was trimmed by 0 bases and the J gene end by 7 bases; junction bases not matched to a gene: 6.

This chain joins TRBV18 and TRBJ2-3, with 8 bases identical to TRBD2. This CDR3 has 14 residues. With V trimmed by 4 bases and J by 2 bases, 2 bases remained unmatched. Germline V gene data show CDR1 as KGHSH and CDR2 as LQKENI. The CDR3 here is CASSHGRATDTQYF. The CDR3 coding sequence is TGTGCCAGCTCACACGGGAGGGCCACAGATACGCAGTATTTT.

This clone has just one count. The CDR3 region has the DNA TGTGCCAGCAGCTTCGATGAAAAACTGTTTTTT. Its protein product is CASSFDEKLFF. The gene calls are TRBV7-8 and TRBJ1-4; D not certain. The CDR3 extends over 11 amino acids. Germline CDR1 SGHVS, CDR2 FQNEAQ. The V gene lost 3 bases and the J gene lost 6 bases, with 2 bases spanning the gap.

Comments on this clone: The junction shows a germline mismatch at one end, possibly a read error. The DNA of the CDR3 is TGTGCTAGCAGCTCGTTAGCGGGAGGGCCCGGGGAGACCCAGTACTTC. Protein product: CASSSLAGGPGETQYF. The chain uses TRBV7-7 and TRBJ2-5; 11 nucleotides match TRBD2. Germline V gene data show CDR1 as SSHAT and CDR2 as FNYEAQ (reference sequence). The CDR3 runs to 16 residues.

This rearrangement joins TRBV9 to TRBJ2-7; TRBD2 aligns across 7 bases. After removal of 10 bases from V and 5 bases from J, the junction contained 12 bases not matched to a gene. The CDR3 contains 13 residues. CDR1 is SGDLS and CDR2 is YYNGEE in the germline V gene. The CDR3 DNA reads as TGTGCCCTTAATCGAGGGAGGGGCCACGAGCAGTACTTC. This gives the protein CALNRGRGHEQYF.

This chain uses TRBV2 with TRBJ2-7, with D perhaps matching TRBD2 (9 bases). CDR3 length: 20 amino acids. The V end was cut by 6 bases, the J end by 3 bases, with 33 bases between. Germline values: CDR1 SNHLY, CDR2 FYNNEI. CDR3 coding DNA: TGTGCCAGCAGAGGGGGCCGACAGGGGCTAGAGGCGGGAGGGCGCTACGAGCAGTACTTC. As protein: CASRGGRQGLEAGGRYEQYF.

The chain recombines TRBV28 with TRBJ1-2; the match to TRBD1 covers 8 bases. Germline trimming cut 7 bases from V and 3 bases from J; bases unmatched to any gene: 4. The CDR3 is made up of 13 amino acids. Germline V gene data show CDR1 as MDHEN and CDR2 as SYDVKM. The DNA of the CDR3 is TGTGCCAGCACCTCGACAGGGGACTATGGCTACACCTTC. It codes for CASTSTGDYGYTF.

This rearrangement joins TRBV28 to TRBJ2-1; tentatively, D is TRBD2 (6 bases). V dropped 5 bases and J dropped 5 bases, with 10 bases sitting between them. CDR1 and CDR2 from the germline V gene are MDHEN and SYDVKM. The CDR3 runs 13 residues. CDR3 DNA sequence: TGTGCCAGCAGTCTTGCGGGGAACAATGAGCAGTTCTTC. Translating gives CASSLAGNNEQFF.

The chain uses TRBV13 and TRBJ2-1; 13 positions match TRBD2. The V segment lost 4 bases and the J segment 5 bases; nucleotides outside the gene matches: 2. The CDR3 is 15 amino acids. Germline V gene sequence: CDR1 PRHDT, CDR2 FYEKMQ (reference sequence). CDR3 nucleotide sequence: TGTGCCAGCAGCTGGGGGACTAGCGGGAACAATGAGCAGTTCTTC. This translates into CASSWGTSGNNEQFF.

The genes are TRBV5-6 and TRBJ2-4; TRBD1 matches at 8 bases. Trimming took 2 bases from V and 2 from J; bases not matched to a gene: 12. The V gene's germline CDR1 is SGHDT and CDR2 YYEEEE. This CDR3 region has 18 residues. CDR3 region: CASSLSRKQGGPKNIQYF. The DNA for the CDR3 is TGTGCCAGCAGCTTATCCAGGAAACAGGGGGGCCCCAAAAACATTCAGTACTTC.

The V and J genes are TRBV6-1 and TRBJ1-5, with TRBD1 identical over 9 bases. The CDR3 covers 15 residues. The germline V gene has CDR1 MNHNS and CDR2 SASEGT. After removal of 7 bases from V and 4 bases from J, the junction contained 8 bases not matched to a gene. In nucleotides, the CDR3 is TGTGCCAGCAACCTTAGGACAGGGGCAAATCAGCCCCAGCATTTT. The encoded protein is CASNLRTGANQPQHF.

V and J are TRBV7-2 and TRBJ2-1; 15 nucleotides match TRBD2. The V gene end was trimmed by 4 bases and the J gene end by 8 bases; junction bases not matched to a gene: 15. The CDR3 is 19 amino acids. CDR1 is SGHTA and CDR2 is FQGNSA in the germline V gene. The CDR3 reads CASSSYRGLAGGPVDEQFF. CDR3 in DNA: TGTGCCAGCAGCTCCTACCGTGGACTAGCGGGAGGGCCTGTGGATGAGCAGTTCTTC. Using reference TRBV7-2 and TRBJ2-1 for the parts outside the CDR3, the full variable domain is GAGVSQSPSNKVTEKGKDVELRCDPISGHTALYWYRQSLGQGLEFLIYFQGNSAPDKSGLPSDRFSAERTGGSVSTLTIQRTQQEDSAVYLCASSSYRGLAGGPVDEQFFGPGTRLTVL.

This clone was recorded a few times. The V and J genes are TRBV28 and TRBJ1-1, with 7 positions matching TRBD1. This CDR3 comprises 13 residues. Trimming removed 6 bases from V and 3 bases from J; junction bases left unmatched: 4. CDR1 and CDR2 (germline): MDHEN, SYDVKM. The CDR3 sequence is CASSPQGDTEAFF. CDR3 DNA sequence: TGTGCCAGCAGCCCGCAGGGGGACACTGAAGCTTTCTTT.

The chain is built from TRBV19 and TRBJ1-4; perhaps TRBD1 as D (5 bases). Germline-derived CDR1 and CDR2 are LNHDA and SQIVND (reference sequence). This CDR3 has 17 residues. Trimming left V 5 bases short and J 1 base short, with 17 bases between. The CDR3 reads CASSPGIRWGTNEKLFF. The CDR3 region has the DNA TGTGCCAGTAGTCCAGGGATTCGGTGGGGAACTAATGAAAAACTGTTTTTT.

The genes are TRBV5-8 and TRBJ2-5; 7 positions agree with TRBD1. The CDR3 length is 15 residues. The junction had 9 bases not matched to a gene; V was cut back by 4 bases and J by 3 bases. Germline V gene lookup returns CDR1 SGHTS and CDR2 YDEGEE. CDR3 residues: CASSTGDGTEETQYF. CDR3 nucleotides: TGTGCCAGCAGCACCGGGGACGGGACAGAAGAGACCCAGTACTTC.

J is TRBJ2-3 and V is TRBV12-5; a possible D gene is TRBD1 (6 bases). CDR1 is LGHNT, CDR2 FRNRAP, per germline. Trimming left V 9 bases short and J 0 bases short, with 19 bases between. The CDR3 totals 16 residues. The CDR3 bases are TGTGCTAGACCCGTTCACAGGGAGAGGAGCACAGATACGCAGTATTTT. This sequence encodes CARPVHRERSTDTQYF.

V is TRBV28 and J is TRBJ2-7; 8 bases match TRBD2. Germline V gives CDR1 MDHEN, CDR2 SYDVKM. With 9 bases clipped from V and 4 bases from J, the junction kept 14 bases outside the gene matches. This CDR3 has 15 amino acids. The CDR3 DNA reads TGTGCCAGTAAACCTCCTAGCGGGCGGAGTTACGAGCAGTACTTC. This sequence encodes CASKPPSGRSYEQYF.

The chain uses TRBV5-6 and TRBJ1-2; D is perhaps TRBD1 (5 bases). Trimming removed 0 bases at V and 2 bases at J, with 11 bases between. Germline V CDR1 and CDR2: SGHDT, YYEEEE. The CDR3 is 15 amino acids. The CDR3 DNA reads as TGTGCCAGCAGCTTGGGAAGGGGTAAGAACTATGGCTACACCTTC. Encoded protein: CASSLGRGKNYGYTF.

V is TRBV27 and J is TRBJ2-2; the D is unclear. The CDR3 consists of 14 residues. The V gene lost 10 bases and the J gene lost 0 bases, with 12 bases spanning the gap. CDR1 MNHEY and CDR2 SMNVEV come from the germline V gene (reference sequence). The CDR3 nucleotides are TGTGCCACCGGGTTGGCCGCGAACACCGGGGAGCTGTTTTTT. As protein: CATGLAANTGELFF.